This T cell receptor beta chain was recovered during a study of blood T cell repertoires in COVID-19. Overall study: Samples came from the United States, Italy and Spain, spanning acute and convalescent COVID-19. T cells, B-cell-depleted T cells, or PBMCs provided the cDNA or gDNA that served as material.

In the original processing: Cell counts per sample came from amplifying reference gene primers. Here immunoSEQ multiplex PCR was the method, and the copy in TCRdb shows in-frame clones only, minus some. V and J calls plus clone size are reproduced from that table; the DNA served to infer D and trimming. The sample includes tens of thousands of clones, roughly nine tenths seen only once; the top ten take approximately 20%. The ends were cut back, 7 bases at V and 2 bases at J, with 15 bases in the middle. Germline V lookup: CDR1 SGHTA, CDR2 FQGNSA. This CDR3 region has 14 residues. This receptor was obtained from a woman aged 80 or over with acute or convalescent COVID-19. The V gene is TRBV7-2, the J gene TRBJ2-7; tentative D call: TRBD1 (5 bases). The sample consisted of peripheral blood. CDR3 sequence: CASTLGDSTYEQYF. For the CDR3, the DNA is TGTGCCAGCACCCTTGGCGACAGTACCTACGAGCAGTACTTC.